This is a list of T cell receptor beta chains from one sample in a study of OX40 agonist ivuxolimab in advanced cancers. Only in-frame clones appear in the TCRdb table, and some are missing; sequencing was by immunoSEQ multiplex PCR. Among approximately 58,000 clones listed, 70% to 90% were seen once. The source material was CD4+ or CD8+ T cells sorted from blood, sampled in a trial of the OX40 agonist ivuxolimab. These receptor sequences come from an adult with an advanced solid tumor such as melanoma, head and neck, liver or kidney cancer. Each CDR3 is given with its conserved first and last residue. The D gene is left open where the match is weak. Clone size is stated in some rows and not others, as once, few, many or a class when expanded.

>TRBJ2-7|.|.|TRBV11-3
TGTGCCAGCAGCTTTTGGGACACCACCTACGAGCAGTACTTC
CASSFWDTTYEQYF
>TRBJ2-6|.|.|TRBV5-1
TGCGCCAGCACCTTGTGGGGGGACTCTGGGGCCAACGTCCTGACTTTC
CASTLWGDSGANVLTF
>TRBJ2-7|TRBD1|.|TRBV18
TGTGCCAGCTCACCTTCCAGACAGGGGGACGGCGAGCAGTACTTC
CASSPSRQGDGEQYF
>TRBJ1-6|TRBD1|.|TRBV10-3
TGTGCCATCAAGGGGGGACAGGATAATTCACCCCTCCACTTT
CAIKGGQDNSPLHF
>TRBJ2-3|.|.|TRBV27
TGTGCCAGCAGTTTAGACCTCAGGGGTAGCACAGATACGCAGTATTTT
CASSLDLRGSTDTQYF
>TRBJ1-5|.|once|TRBV7-2
TGTGCCAGCAGCTCTCAGGGGTGGAATCAGCCCCAGCATTTT
CASSSQGWNQPQHF
>TRBJ1-4|TRBD1|few|TRBV18
TGTGCCAGCTCACCTCAGGACAGGAATGATGAAAAACTGTTTTTT
CASSPQDRNDEKLFF
>TRBJ2-7|.|once|TRBV7-9
TGTGCCAGCAGCCAGCAGGGAGGCGAGCAGTACTTC
CASSQQGGEQYF
>TRBJ2-3|.|.|TRBV11-2
TGTGCCAGCAGCTTAGGAGGGGGTGGAACAGATACGCAGTATTTT
CASSLGGGGTDTQYF
>TRBJ2-4|.|.|TRBV5-6
TGTGCCAGCAGCGCCGGGCCAGGGATCTTAAACATTCAGTACTTC
CASSAGPGILNIQYF
>TRBJ2-5|TRBD2|few|TRBV14
TGTGCCAGCAGCAGACTAGCGGGAGCGGGGACCCAGTACTTC
CASSRLAGAGTQYF
>TRBJ2-1|TRBD2|.|TRBV11-2
TGTGCCAGCAGCCCCCTGACTAGCGGGAGGGCCAGAAATGAGCAGTTCTTC
CASSPLTSGRARNEQFF
>TRBJ2-7|.|.|TRBV27
TGTGCCAGCAGCGGGAGCAGGACCGCCGAGCAGTACTTC
CASSGSRTAEQYF
>TRBJ1-2|.|.|TRBV11-2
TGTGCCAGCAGCCCTCTGGTCCGGGGGGGCTCCGGAGGCTACACCTTC
CASSPLVRGGSGGYTF
>TRBJ2-7|.|.|TRBV2
TGTGCCAGACGGCGAGAGAGCTCCTACGAGCAGTACTTC
CARRRESSYEQYF
>TRBJ1-6|TRBD1|once|TRBV6-5
TGTGCCAGCAGTTTACAGGGGGTCAATAATTCACCCCTCCACTTT
CASSLQGVNNSPLHF
>TRBJ2-7|.|.|TRBV27
TGTGCCAGCAGTATGGCCGGCTCCAGCTCCTACGAGCAGTACTTC
CASSMAGSSSYEQYF